What follows are 27 T cell receptor beta chains derived from one specimen sequenced in a study of T cell repertoires in cytomegalovirus infection. Their cognate antigens are unknown. One entry per CDR3 protein, called by TCRdb with MiXCR from the reads. The repertoire has nearly 700,000 distinct CDR3 sequences, roughly 30% of them found once; the top ten carry 18%. Sequencing was performed on cultured PBMCs, taken from culture after CMV antigen stimulation. These receptors were taken from a human donor in good health (CMV status not recorded). Some clones in this sample may be carry-over from other donors' samples.

CDR3 sequence (DNA): TGCGCCAGCAGTTTTAGCTTGAGGGGTTCACCCCTCCACTTT. It yields the protein CASSFSLRGSPLHF. V and J are TRBV10-2 and TRBJ1-6; weak D call: TRBD1 (5 bases). Between the trimmed V and J ends, which lost 5 bases and 9 bases, there was a span of 14 bases. Germline values: CDR1 WSHSY, CDR2 SAAADI. This CDR3 has 14 residues.

This chain joins TRBV10-3 and TRBJ1-5, with 7 bases matching TRBD1. From germline, CDR1 is ENHRY and CDR2 SYGVKD. Trimming removed 4 bases from V and 0 bases from J; junction bases left unmatched: 3. The CDR3 is 15 residues long. CDR3 in amino acids: CAISGGTDSNQPQHF. CDR3 nucleotide sequence: TGTGCCATCAGTGGGGGGACAGATAGCAATCAGCCCCAGCATTTT.

The V call is TRBV20-1, the J call TRBJ2-6; D ambiguous. The CDR3 extends over 15 amino acids. V was pared by 3 bases and J by 0 bases, with 9 bases between. The germline V gene has CDR1 DFQATT and CDR2 SNEGSKA (reference sequence). The CDR3 DNA follows: TGCAGTGCTAGGGTTCAACCCTCTGGGGCCAACGTCCTGACTTTC. Residues: CSARVQPSGANVLTF.

The gene calls are TRBV2 and TRBJ2-6, with D uncertain. CDR3 length: 12 amino acids. V lost 8 bases and J lost 2, with 4 bases in between. Per the germline V gene, CDR1 is SNHLY and CDR2 is FYNNEI. CDR3: CASGAGANVLTF. The CDR3 DNA reads as TGTGCCAGCGGGGCTGGGGCCAACGTCCTGACTTTC.

This clonotype was recorded only once. The chain combines TRBV27 with TRBJ1-6, with D perhaps TRBD1 (6 bases). Trimming cost V 2 bases and J 12 bases, with 8 bases left between them. CDR3 length: 12 amino acids. Germline V gene data show CDR1 as MNHEY and CDR2 as SMNVEV (reference sequence). The CDR3 nucleotides are TGTGCCAGCAGTTTAGCAGGGGAACCCCTCCACTTT. It yields the protein CASSLAGEPLHF.

This clonotype was counted a few times. The chain joins TRBV6-8 to TRBJ1-1; D is unresolved. Trimming stripped 9 bases from V and 3 bases from J, with 14 bases between. This CDR3 is 13 amino acids long. Germline V lookup: CDR1 MNHGY, CDR2 SAAAGT. CDR3 residues: CASKAGPYTEAFF. CDR3 coding DNA: TGTGCCAGTAAGGCCGGCCCTTACACTGAAGCTTTCTTT.

In its sample, this clonotype was seen once. This sequence joins TRBV5-1 and TRBJ2-5; D is unresolved. Germline CDR1 reads SGHRS; CDR2 reads YFSETQ. The V gene lost 1 base and the J gene lost 1 base, with 11 bases spanning the gap. The CDR3 length is 15 residues. The CDR3 reads CASSLIGSLQETQYF. The CDR3 nucleotides are TGCGCCAGCAGCTTGATTGGCAGCCTCCAAGAGACCCAGTACTTC.

This chain uses TRBV11-2 with TRBJ1-6; tentative D call: TRBD1 (5 bases). The CDR3 is 14 residues long. V lost 5 bases, J lost 5 bases, and 10 bases lay in between. Per the germline V gene, CDR1 is SGHAT and CDR2 is FQNNGV. The CDR3 region has the DNA TGTGCCAGCAGCCACGGACAAGATAATTCACCCCTCCACTTT. Encoded protein: CASSHGQDNSPLHF.

This rearrangement joins TRBV11-2 to TRBJ2-4; 7 bases agree with TRBD2. Trimming cost V 0 bases and J 8 bases; bases outside gene matches: 4. The germline V gene has CDR1 SGHAT and CDR2 FQNNGV. The CDR3 length is 14 residues. The CDR3 DNA reads TGTGCCAGCAGCTTAGAGGGGGGGAGTTACATTCAGTACTTC. As protein: CASSLEGGSYIQYF.

The chain couples TRBV19 to TRBJ1-1; D is unclear. CDR3 length equals 13 residues. V was shortened by 7 bases and J by 0 bases, with 9 bases between the two germline ends. The germline gives CDR1 LNHDA, CDR2 SQIVND (reference sequence). CDR3: CASKDGLNTEAFF. The CDR3 DNA is TGTGCCAGTAAGGACGGATTGAACACTGAAGCTTTCTTT.

This clonotype turned up a few times. V usage is TRBV6-5 and J usage is TRBJ2-3; 8 nucleotides match TRBD2. Germline V gene lookup returns CDR1 MNHEY and CDR2 SVGAGI. CDR3 length: 13 amino acids. J gave up 6 bases and V 6 bases, and 5 bases lay outside the gene matches. The CDR3 protein is CASSRGGWDTQYF. The DNA of the CDR3 is TGTGCCAGCAGCCGGGGGGGCTGGGATACGCAGTATTTT.

The chain combines TRBV20-1 with TRBJ2-5; no reliable D call. V lost 3 bases to trimming and J lost 1 base, with 9 bases between them. Germline V CDR1 and CDR2: DFQATT, SNEGSKA (reference sequence). This CDR3 has 13 residues. CDR3 sequence reads: CSASSAAQETQYF. The CDR3 nucleotides read TGCAGTGCTAGTTCGGCAGCCCAAGAGACCCAGTACTTC.

V usage is TRBV12-5 and J usage is TRBJ2-4; TRBD1 aligns across 12 bases. CDR3 size: 17 residues. The V and J ends lost 5 bases and 6 bases, in that order; junction bases with no gene match: 11. Germline CDR1 reads LGHNT; CDR2 reads FRNRAP. The CDR3, as DNA: TGTGCTAGTGGTCCGGGACAGGGGGCGACTTGGGCAAACATTCAGTACTTC. It encodes CASGPGQGATWANIQYF.

The chain has TRBV5-1 and TRBJ2-5, with TRBD2 identical over 8 bases. Germline V CDR1 and CDR2: SGHRS, YFSETQ. The junction had 10 bases not matched to a gene; V was cut back by 4 bases and J by 5 bases. The CDR3 has 15 residues. CDR3 nucleotides: TGCGCCAGCAGCCCTACAGCGGGAGTGAGGGAGACCCAGTACTTC. Translated: CASSPTAGVRETQYF.

This clonotype was observed a single time. This sequence joins TRBV2 and TRBJ1-6, with D possibly being TRBD1 (5 bases). The CDR3 is 14 residues long. Germline-derived CDR1 and CDR2 are SNHLY and FYNNEI. Trimming left V 5 bases short and J 7 bases short, with 12 bases between. The CDR3 protein is CASSSNRFNSPLHF. The CDR3 DNA reads TGTGCCAGCAGTTCGAACAGGTTCAATTCACCCCTCCACTTT. The complete variable domain, with remaining parts taken from reference TRBV2 and TRBJ1-6, reads EPEVTQTPSHQVTQMGQEVILRCVPISNHLYFYWYRQILGQKVEFLVSFYNNEISEKSEIFDDQFSVERPDGSNFTLKIRSTKLEDSAMYFCASSSNRFNSPLHFGNGTRLTVT.

Details on this clonotype: A junction end diverges from the germline sequence, so it may reflect a read error. The rearrangement joins TRBV7-9 to TRBJ1-1, with D possibly TRBD1 on 6 matching bases. This CDR3 comprises 15 residues. CDR1 is SEHNR and CDR2 is FQNEAQ in the germline V gene (reference sequence). CDR3: CASSLGGDQRTEAFF. Here the CDR3 DNA reads TGTGCCAGCAGTTTAGGGGGGGACCAGAGGACTGAAGCTTTCTTT.

J is TRBJ2-3 and V is TRBV11-2, with no clear D. Between the trimmed V and J ends, which lost 0 bases and 0 bases, there was a span of 13 bases. The CDR3 is made up of 17 amino acids. Germline CDR1 and CDR2: SGHAT and FQNNGV. The CDR3 sequence is CASSLDPTHASTDTQYF. The CDR3 DNA sequence: TGTGCCAGCAGCTTAGATCCGACACATGCTAGCACAGATACGCAGTATTTT.

The V gene is TRBV7-2, the J gene TRBJ2-1; D may be TRBD2 (5 bases). V was shortened by 0 bases and J by 6 bases, with 9 bases between the two germline ends. Germline CDR1 is SGHTA and CDR2 is FQGNSA. The CDR3 sequence is 14 residues long. The CDR3 loop is CASSLADEGNEQFF. CDR3 bases: TGTGCCAGCAGCTTAGCGGATGAGGGCAATGAGCAGTTCTTC.

The chain joins TRBV20-1 to TRBJ2-1, with TRBD1 matching over 8 bases. V dropped 6 bases and J dropped 0; count of bases not matched to a gene: 4. This CDR3 is 14 amino acids long. From germline, CDR1 is DFQATT and CDR2 SNEGSKA (reference sequence). CDR3 sequence: CSARTGRSYNEQFF. In nucleotides, the CDR3 is TGCAGTGCGAGGACAGGGCGCTCCTACAATGAGCAGTTCTTC.

This clonotype was recorded once. The chain employs TRBV14 and TRBJ1-1; TRBD1 might be the D (6 bases). With 4 bases removed from V and 3 bases from J, the gap between germline ends came to 15 bases. CDR1 and CDR2 (germline): SGHDN, FVKESK. The CDR3 sequence is 15 residues long. The CDR3 region is CASSPFGGAYTEAFF. CDR3 DNA: TGTGCCAGCAGCCCTTTTGGGGGGGCCTACACTGAAGCTTTCTTT.

The gene calls are TRBV5-4 and TRBJ2-3, with TRBD2 matching 9 bases. This CDR3 comprises 15 residues. The junction had 11 bases not matched to a gene; V was cut back by 4 bases and J by 8 bases. Germline-derived CDR1 and CDR2 are SGHNT and YYREEE (reference sequence). In DNA form, the CDR3 reads TGTGCCAGCAGCGCCCGAGGACTAGCGAAAGTTACGCAGTATTTT. Its protein product is CASSARGLAKVTQYF. The full variable domain, in which reference TRBV5-4 and TRBJ2-3 provide the parts outside the CDR3, is ETGVTQSPTHLIKTRGQQVTLRCSSQSGHNTVSWYQQALGQGPQFIFQYYREEENGRGNFPPRFSGLQFPNYSSELNVNALELDDSALYLCASSARGLAKVTQYFGPGTRLTVL.

The chain uses TRBV12-3 or TRBV12-4 and TRBJ2-7, with D perhaps TRBD2 (5 bases). With 5 bases removed from V and 4 bases from J, the gap between germline ends came to 12 bases. The CDR3 is 13 amino acids. CDR3 nucleotides: TGTGCCAGCAGTGGACGGGGTCGGTACGAGCAGTACTTC. Its protein product is CASSGRGRYEQYF.

This clonotype occurred a few times. The V and J genes are TRBV19 and TRBJ2-3; TRBD2 matches at 8 bases. CDR3 size: 15 residues. V shed 5 bases, J shed 7 bases, and the junction held 11 bases outside the gene matches. Germline CDR1 LNHDA, CDR2 SQIVND (reference sequence). CDR3 sequence: CASSPAAGGPNTQYF. In DNA, the CDR3 is TGTGCCAGTAGTCCAGCTGCGGGGGGCCCCAATACGCAGTATTTT.

The V gene is TRBV7-9, the J gene TRBJ2-7, with 8 positions matching TRBD1. This CDR3 has 16 amino acids. Germline V gene sequence: CDR1 SEHNR, CDR2 FQNEAQ (reference sequence). The ends lost 4 bases at V and 2 bases at J; junction bases unmatched: 10. CDR3 sequence (DNA): TGTGCCAGCAGCTCCAACCGCGGGACAGGAGCCTACGAGCAGTACTTC. This codes for CASSSNRGTGAYEQYF.

This rearrangement joins TRBV2 to TRBJ2-3; the match to TRBD2 covers 14 bases. Germline assignment: CDR1 SNHLY and CDR2 FYNNEI. Germline trimming cut 4 bases from V and 8 bases from J; bases unmatched to any gene: 5. CDR3 size: 15 residues. This CDR3 is CASSGTSGGYGTQYF. The CDR3 DNA sequence: TGTGCCAGCAGTGGGACTAGCGGGGGGTACGGTACGCAGTATTTT.

This sequence joins TRBV5-4 and TRBJ2-5; D is ambiguous. Looked up from germline, CDR1 is SGHNT and CDR2 is YYREEE (reference sequence). This CDR3 is 16 amino acids long. The germline V and J ends were trimmed by 1 base and 1 base, with 14 bases remaining between them. CDR3 nucleotides: TGTGCCAGCAGCTTGACCGCTTCACTGACCCAAGAGACCCAGTACTTC. Translated, it gives CASSLTASLTQETQYF.

This clonotype was picked up many times. This chain joins TRBV7-2 and TRBJ2-3; 14 bases fit TRBD2. The CDR3 has 17 residues. The ends lost 2 bases at V and 1 base at J; junction bases unmatched: 2. Germline V CDR1 and CDR2: SGHTA, FQGNSA. For the CDR3, the DNA is TGTGCCAGCAGCTTACGGGGACTAGCGGGAGGCACAGATACGCAGTATTTT. It encodes CASSLRGLAGGTDTQYF.